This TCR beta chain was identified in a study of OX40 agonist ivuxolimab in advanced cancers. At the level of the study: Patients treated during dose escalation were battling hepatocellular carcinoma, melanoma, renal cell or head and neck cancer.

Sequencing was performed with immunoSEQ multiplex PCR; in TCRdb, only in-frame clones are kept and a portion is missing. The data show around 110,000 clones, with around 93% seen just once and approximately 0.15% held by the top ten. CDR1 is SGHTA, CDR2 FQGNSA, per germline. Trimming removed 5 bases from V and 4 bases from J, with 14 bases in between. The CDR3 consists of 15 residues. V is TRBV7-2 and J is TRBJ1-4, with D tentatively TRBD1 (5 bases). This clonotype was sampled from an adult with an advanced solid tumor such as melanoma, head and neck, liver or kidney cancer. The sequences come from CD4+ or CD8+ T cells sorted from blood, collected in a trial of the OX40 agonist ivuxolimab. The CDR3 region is CASSLSGLYNEKLFF. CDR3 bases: TGTGCCAGCAGCCTCTCAGGGTTATATAATGAAAAACTGTTTTTT.